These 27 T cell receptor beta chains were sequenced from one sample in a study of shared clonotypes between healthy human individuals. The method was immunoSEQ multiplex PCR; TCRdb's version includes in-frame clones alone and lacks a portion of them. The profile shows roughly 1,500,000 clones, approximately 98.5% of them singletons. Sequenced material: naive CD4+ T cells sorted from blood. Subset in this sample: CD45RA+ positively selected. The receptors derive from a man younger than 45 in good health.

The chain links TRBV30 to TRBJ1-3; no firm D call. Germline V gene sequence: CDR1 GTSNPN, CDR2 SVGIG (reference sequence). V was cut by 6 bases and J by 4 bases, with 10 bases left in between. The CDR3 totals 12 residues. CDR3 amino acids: CACPARGNTIYF. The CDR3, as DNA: TGTGCCTGTCCCGCCCGGGGAAACACCATATATTTT.

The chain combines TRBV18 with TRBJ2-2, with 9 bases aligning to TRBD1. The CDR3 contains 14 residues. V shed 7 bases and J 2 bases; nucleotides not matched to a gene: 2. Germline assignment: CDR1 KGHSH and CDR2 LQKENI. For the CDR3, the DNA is TGTGCCAGCTGGACAGGGGTTAACACCGGGGAGCTGTTTTTT. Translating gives CASWTGVNTGELFF. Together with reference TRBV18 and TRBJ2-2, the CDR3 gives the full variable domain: NAGVMQNPRHLVRRRGQEARLRCSPMKGHSHVYWYRQLPEEGLKFMVYLQKENIIDESGMPKERFSAEFPKEGPSILRIQQVVRGDSAAYFCASWTGVNTGELFFGEGSRLTVL.

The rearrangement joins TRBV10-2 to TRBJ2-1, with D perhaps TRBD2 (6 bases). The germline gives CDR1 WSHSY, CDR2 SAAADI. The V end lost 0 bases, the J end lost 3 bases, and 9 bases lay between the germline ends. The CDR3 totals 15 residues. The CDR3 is CASSESTGSYNEQFF. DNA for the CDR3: TGCGCCAGCAGTGAGTCTACCGGGAGCTACAATGAGCAGTTCTTC.

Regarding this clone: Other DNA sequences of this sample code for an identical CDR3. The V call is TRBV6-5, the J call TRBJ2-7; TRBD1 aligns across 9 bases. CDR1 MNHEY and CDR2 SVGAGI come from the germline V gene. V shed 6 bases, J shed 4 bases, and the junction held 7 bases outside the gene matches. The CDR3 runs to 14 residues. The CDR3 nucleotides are TGTGCCAGCAGACGGACAGGGGATAGGTACGAGCAGTACTTC. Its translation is CASRRTGDRYEQYF.

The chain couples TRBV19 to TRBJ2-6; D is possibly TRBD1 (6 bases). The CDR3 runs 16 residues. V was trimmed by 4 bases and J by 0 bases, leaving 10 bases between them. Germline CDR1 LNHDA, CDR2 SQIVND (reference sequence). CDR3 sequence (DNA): TGTGCCAGTAGTAACAGGGAAGGCTCTGGGGCCAACGTCCTGACTTTC. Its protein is CASSNREGSGANVLTF.

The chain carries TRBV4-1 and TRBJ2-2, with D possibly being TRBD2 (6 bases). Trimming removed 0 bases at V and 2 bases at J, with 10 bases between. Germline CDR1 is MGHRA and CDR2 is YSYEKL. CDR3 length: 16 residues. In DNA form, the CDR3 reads TGCGCCAGCAGCCAAGATGGAGGGGTCAACACCGGGGAGCTGTTTTTT. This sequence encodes CASSQDGGVNTGELFF.

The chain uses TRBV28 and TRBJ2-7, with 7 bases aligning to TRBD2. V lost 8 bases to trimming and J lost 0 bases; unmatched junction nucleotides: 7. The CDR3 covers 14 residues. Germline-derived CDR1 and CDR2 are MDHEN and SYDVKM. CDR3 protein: CASPPSGVSYEQYF. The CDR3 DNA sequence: TGTGCCAGCCCGCCTAGCGGAGTCTCCTACGAGCAGTACTTC. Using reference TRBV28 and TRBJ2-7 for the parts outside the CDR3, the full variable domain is DVKVTQSSRYLVKRTGEKVFLECVQDMDHENMFWYRQDPGLGLRLIYFSYDVKMKEKGDIPEGYSVSREKKERFSLILESASTNQTSMYLCASPPSGVSYEQYFGPGTRLTVT.

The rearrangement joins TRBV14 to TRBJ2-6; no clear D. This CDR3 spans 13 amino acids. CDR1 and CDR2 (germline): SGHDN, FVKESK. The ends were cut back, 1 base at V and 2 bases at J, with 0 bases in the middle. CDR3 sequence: CASSQAGANVLTF. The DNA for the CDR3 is TGTGCCAGCAGCCAAGCTGGGGCCAACGTCCTGACTTTC. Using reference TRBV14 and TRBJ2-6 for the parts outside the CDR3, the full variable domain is EAGVTQFPSHSVIEKGQTVTLRCDPISGHDNLYWYRRVMGKEIKFLLHFVKESKQDESGMPNNRFLAERTGGTYSTLKVQPAELEDSGVYFCASSQAGANVLTFGAGSRLTVL.

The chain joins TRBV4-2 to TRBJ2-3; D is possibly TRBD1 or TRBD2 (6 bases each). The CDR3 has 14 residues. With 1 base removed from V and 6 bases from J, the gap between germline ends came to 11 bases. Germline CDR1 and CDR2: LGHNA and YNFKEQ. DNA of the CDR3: TGTGCCAGCAGCCAAGTTCCCGGGGGCGATACGCAGTATTTT. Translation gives CASSQVPGGDTQYF.

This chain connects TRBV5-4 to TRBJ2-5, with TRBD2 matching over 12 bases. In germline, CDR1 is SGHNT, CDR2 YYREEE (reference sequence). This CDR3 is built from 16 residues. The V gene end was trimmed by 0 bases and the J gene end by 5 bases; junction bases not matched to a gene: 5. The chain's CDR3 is CASSLGTSGNLETQYF. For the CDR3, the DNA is TGTGCCAGCAGCTTGGGGACTAGCGGGAACCTTGAGACCCAGTACTTC.

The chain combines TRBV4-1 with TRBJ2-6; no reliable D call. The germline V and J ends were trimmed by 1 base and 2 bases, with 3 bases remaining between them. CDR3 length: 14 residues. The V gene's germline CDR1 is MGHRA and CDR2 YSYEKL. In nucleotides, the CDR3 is TGCGCCAGCAGCCAAGCCACTGGGGCCAACGTCCTGACTTTC. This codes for CASSQATGANVLTF.

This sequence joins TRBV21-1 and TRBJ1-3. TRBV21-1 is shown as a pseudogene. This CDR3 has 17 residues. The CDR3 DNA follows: TGTGCCAGCAGCAGACTTTGCAGGTACCTCTCTGGAAACACCATATATTTT. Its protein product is CASSRLCRYLSGNTIYF.

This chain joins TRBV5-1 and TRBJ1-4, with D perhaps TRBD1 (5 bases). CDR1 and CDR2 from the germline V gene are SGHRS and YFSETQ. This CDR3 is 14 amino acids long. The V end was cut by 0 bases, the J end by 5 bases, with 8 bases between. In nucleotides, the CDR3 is TGCGCCAGCAGCTTGGGGACACCCAATGAAAAACTGTTTTTT. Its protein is CASSLGTPNEKLFF.

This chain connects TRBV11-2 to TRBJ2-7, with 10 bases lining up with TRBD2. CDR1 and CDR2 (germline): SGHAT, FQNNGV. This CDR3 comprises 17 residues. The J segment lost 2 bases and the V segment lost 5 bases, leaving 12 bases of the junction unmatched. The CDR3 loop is CASSRRGLAGVTYEQYF. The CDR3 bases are TGTGCCAGCAGCCGGCGTGGGCTAGCGGGAGTAACCTACGAGCAGTACTTC.

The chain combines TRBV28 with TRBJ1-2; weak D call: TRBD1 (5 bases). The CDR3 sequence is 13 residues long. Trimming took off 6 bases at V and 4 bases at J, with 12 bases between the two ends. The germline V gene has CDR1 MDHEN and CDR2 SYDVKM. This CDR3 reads CASRSGGAYGYTF. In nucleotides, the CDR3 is TGTGCCAGCAGATCAGGTGGGGCCTATGGCTACACCTTC.

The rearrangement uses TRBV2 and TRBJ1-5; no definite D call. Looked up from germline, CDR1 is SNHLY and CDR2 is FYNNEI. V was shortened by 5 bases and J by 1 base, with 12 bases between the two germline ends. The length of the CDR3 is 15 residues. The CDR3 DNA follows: TGTGCCAGCAGTCTCGGAGGGAGGAGCAATCAGCCCCAGCATTTT. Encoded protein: CASSLGGRSNQPQHF.

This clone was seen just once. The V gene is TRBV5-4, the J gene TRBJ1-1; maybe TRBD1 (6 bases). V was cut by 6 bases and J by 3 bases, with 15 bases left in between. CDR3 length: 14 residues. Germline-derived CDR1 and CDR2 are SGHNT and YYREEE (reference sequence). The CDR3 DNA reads TGTGCCAGCACTTCGGAACCAGGGGACACTGAAGCTTTCTTT. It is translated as CASTSEPGDTEAFF.

CDR3 nucleotides: TGTGCCAGCAGCTTAGTATGGCGGGAGATAGAGACCCAGTACTTC. Amino acids: CASSLVWREIETQYF. The chain combines TRBV7-2 with TRBJ2-5; 7 positions match TRBD2. Trimming took 1 base from V and 4 from J; bases not matched to a gene: 6. The CDR3 runs 15 residues. Germline V gene data show CDR1 as SGHTA and CDR2 as FQGNSA. The complete variable domain, with remaining parts taken from reference TRBV7-2 and TRBJ2-5, reads GAGVSQSPSNKVTEKGKDVELRCDPISGHTALYWYRQSLGQGLEFLIYFQGNSAPDKSGLPSDRFSAERTGGSVSTLTIQRTQQEDSAVYLCASSLVWREIETQYFGPGTRLLVL.

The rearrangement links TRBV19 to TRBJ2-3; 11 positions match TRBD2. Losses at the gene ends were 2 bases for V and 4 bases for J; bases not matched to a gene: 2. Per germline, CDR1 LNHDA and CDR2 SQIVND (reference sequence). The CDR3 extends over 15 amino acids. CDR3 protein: CASSIISGRADTQYF. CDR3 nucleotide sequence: TGTGCCAGTAGTATAATTAGCGGGAGGGCAGATACGCAGTATTTT.

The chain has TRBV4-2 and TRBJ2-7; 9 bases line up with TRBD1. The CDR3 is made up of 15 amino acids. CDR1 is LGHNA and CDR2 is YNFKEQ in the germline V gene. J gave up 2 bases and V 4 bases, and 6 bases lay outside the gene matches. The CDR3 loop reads CASSLGTGQPYEQYF. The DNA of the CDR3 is TGTGCCAGCAGCCTCGGGACAGGGCAACCCTACGAGCAGTACTTC.

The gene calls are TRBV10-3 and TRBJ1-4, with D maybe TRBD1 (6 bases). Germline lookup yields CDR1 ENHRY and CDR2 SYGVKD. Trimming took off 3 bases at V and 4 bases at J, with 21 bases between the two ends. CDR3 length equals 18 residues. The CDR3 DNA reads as TGTGCCATCAGTGATGCGGGACGGTCTAAAGGGGGTAATGAAAAACTGTTTTTT. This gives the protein CAISDAGRSKGGNEKLFF.

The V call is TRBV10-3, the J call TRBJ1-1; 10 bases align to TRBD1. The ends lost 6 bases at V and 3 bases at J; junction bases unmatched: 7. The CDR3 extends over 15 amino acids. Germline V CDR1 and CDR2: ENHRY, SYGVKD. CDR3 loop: CAIRETGGSYTEAFF. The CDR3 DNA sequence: TGTGCCATCAGAGAGACAGGGGGCTCGTACACTGAAGCTTTCTTT.

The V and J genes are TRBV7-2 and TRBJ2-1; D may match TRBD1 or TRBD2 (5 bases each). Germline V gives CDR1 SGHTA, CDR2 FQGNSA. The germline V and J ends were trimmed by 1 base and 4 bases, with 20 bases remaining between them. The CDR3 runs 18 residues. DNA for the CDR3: TGTGCCAGCAGCTTAGACGCAGGACGGCCGGGGCGGTACAATGAGCAGTTCTTC. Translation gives CASSLDAGRPGRYNEQFF.

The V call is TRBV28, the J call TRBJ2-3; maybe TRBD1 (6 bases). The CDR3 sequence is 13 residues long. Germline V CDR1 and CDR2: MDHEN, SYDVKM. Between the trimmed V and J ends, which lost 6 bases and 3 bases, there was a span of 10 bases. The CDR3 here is CASRAGETDTQYF. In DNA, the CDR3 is TGTGCCAGCAGGGCAGGGGAGACAGATACGCAGTATTTT.

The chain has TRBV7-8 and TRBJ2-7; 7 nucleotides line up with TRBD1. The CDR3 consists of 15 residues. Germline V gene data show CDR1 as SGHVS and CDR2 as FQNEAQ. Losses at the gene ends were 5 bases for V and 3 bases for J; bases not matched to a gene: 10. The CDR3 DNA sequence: TGTGCCAGCAGCCATAAAGTGACAGGGTTCTACGAGCAGTACTTC. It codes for CASSHKVTGFYEQYF.

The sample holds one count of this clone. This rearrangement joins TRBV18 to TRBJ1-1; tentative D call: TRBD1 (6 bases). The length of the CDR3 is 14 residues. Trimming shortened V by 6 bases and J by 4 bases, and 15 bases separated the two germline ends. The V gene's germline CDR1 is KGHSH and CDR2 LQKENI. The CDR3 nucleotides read TGTGCCAGCTCGAACTACAGGGATCTCACTGAAGCTTTCTTT. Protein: CASSNYRDLTEAFF.

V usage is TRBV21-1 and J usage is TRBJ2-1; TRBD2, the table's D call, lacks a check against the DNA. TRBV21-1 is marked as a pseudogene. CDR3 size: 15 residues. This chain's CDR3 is CASSWTSGRNNEQFF. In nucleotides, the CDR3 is TGTGCCAGCAGCTGGACTAGCGGGAGAAATAATGAGCAGTTCTTC.